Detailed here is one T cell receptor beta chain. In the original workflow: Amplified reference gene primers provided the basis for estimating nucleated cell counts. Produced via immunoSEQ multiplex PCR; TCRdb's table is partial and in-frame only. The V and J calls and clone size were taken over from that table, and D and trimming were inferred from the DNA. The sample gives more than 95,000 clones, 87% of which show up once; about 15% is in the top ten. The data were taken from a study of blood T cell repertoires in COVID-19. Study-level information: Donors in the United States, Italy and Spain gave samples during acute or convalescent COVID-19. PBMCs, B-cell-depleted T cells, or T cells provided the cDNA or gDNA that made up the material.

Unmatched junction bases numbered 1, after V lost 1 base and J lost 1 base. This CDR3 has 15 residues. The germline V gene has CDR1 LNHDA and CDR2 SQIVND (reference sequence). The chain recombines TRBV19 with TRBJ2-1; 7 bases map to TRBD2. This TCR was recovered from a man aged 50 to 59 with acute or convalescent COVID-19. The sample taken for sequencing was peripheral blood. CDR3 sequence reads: CASSIGLASYNEQFF. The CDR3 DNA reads TGTGCCAGTAGTATAGGACTAGCATCCTACAATGAGCAGTTCTTC.